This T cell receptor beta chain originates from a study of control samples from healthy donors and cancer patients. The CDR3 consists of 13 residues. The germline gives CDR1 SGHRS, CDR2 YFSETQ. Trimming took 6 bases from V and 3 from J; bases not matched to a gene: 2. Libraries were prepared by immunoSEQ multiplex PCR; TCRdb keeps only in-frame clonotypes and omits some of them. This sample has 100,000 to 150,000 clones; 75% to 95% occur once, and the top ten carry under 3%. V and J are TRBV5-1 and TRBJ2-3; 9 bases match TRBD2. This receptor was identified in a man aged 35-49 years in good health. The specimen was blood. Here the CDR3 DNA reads TGCGCCAGCAAGCGGGGGGTAACAGATACGCAGTATTTT. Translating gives CASKRGVTDTQYF.